The 24 T cell receptor beta chains presented below share a single source sample, sequenced in a study of cytomegalovirus exposure and HLA in healthy donors. TCRdb's copy holds only in-frame clones and misses some; the assay was immunoSEQ multiplex PCR. The data show over 200,000 clones, around 88% seen once. Sequences were obtained from PBMCs. The receptors originated from a woman aged 18-35 years in good health and CMV-seronegative.

The chain carries TRBV7-2 and TRBJ2-7; D perhaps matches TRBD2 (6 bases). The CDR3 has 13 amino acids. Germline V gene data show CDR1 as SGHTA and CDR2 as FQGNSA. V shed 1 base and J shed 6 bases, with 10 bases lying between them. The CDR3 DNA reads as TGTGCCAGCAGCTTAGAGGTGGGAGGCGAGCAGTACTTC. Its protein is CASSLEVGGEQYF. Full variable domain (missing parts from reference TRBV7-2 and TRBJ2-7): GAGVSQSPSNKVTEKGKDVELRCDPISGHTALYWYRQSLGQGLEFLIYFQGNSAPDKSGLPSDRFSAERTGGSVSTLTIQRTQQEDSAVYLCASSLEVGGEQYFGPGTRLTVT.

The J gene is TRBJ2-6, the V gene TRBV19; D unresolved. Germline V CDR1 and CDR2: LNHDA, SQIVND (reference sequence). The CDR3 has 14 residues. The ends were cut back, 6 bases at V and 0 bases at J, with 6 bases in the middle. CDR3 sequence reads: CASRESSGANVLTF. Written as DNA, the CDR3 is TGTGCCAGTAGAGAGAGCTCTGGGGCCAACGTCCTGACTTTC.

The CDR3 spells CASSQDWSGTPGELFF. Here the CDR3 DNA reads TGTGCCAGCAGCCAAGATTGGAGCGGAACCCCCGGGGAGCTGTTTTTT. The chain is built from TRBV4-2 and TRBJ2-2, with D possibly TRBD2 on 5 matching bases. The V end lost 0 bases, the J end lost 6 bases, and 14 bases lay between the germline ends. Germline assignment: CDR1 LGHNA and CDR2 YNFKEQ. The CDR3 length is 16 residues.

The chain joins TRBV12-5 to TRBJ2-5, with D perhaps TRBD2 (6 bases). Germline values: CDR1 LGHNT, CDR2 FRNRAP. CDR3 length: 15 residues. V gave up 2 bases and J gave up 7 bases, with 17 bases separating them. The CDR3 sequence is CASGLSGLPQSTQYF. The DNA for the CDR3 is TGTGCTAGTGGTTTGAGTGGACTACCCCAGTCGACCCAGTACTTC.

This rearrangement joins TRBV18 to TRBJ2-3; 8 bases agree with TRBD2. Germline V gives CDR1 KGHSH, CDR2 LQKENI. The CDR3 totals 15 residues. V gave up 4 bases and J gave up 5 bases; unmatched junction bases: 8. CDR3 loop: CASSQSGGPGDTQYF. The CDR3 DNA reads TGTGCCAGCTCACAATCGGGAGGGCCGGGAGATACGCAGTATTTT.

The V call is TRBV29-1, the J call TRBJ1-2; 10 bases are a match to TRBD1. This CDR3 comprises 15 residues. J lost 3 bases, V lost 1 base, and 5 bases had no gene match. Germline loops: CDR1 SQVTM, CDR2 ANQGSEA. CDR3 region: CSVEARGQGDYGYTF. The CDR3 DNA is TGCAGCGTTGAAGCCCGCGGACAGGGGGACTATGGCTACACCTTC.

The J gene is TRBJ1-5, the V gene TRBV15; a weak D match, TRBD1 (5 bases). This CDR3 contains 13 residues. Germline V gene sequence: CDR1 LNHNV, CDR2 YYDKDF (reference sequence). Trimming left V 5 bases short and J 10 bases short, with 15 bases between. The CDR3 spells CATSGLPRDPQHF. DNA of the CDR3: TGTGCCACCAGCGGACTACCACGGGACCCCCAGCATTTT.

The V gene is TRBV6-5, the J gene TRBJ2-2; 7 bases are shared with TRBD1. This CDR3 comprises 15 residues. Germline V lookup: CDR1 MNHEY, CDR2 SVGAGI. V shed 2 bases and J 8 bases; nucleotides not matched to a gene: 8. DNA for the CDR3: TGTGCCAGCAGTTACCTGTCAGGGGGTAGGGGGGAGCTGTTTTTT. Amino acid sequence: CASSYLSGGRGELFF.

V usage is TRBV7-9 and J usage is TRBJ1-1, with 8 bases aligning to TRBD1. The CDR3 contains 15 residues. CDR1 and CDR2 (germline): SEHNR, FQNEAQ (reference sequence). V lost 2 bases and J lost 8; bases outside the gene matches: 10. The CDR3 loop is CASSLSTGGPLEAFF. The CDR3, as DNA: TGTGCCAGCAGCTTATCTACAGGGGGTCCGTTAGAAGCTTTCTTT.

The rearrangement uses TRBV28 and TRBJ2-1, with D possibly TRBD1 on 6 matching bases. The germline gives CDR1 MDHEN, CDR2 SYDVKM. The germline V and J ends were trimmed by 4 bases and 2 bases, with 9 bases remaining between them. The CDR3 covers 14 residues. The CDR3 DNA sequence: TGTGCCAGCAGTTGGACAGCTACCTACAATGAGCAGTTCTTC. Its translation: CASSWTATYNEQFF.

V and J are TRBV7-9 and TRBJ2-1; maybe TRBD2 (5 bases). Germline CDR1 reads SEHNR; CDR2 reads FQNEAQ (reference sequence). V shed 5 bases and J shed 4 bases, with 18 bases lying between them. The CDR3 sequence is 16 residues long. CDR3 in DNA: TGTGCCAGCAGCCCCCGGAGAGGGAGTGGGTACAATGAGCAGTTCTTC. Translated, it gives CASSPRRGSGYNEQFF.

This clone has a single count. J is TRBJ2-5 and V is TRBV5-6, with D perhaps TRBD1 (6 bases). CDR1 and CDR2 from the germline V gene are SGHDT and YYEEEE. V was cut by 8 bases and J by 5 bases, with 19 bases left in between. CDR3 length equals 14 residues. CDR3: CASAPGGRDETQYF. The CDR3 DNA follows: TGTGCCAGTGCGCCTGGGGGCAGGGACGAGACCCAGTACTTC.

The chain combines TRBV5-1 with TRBJ2-3, with TRBD2 matching over 12 bases. Germline V lookup: CDR1 SGHRS, CDR2 YFSETQ. Trimming took 5 bases from V and 3 from J; bases not matched to a gene: 7. CDR3 length: 16 amino acids. CDR3 sequence: CASRATSGSTTDTQYF. DNA for the CDR3: TGCGCCAGCAGGGCGACTAGCGGGAGCACAACAGATACGCAGTATTTT.

The genes are TRBV5-6 and TRBJ2-3; 7 bases agree with TRBD2. Trimming removed 4 bases from V and 0 bases from J; junction bases left unmatched: 8. Germline CDR1 SGHDT, CDR2 YYEEEE. The CDR3 contains 16 residues. In nucleotides, the CDR3 is TGTGCCAGCAGCCCCCCAGAGGGAGGGAGCACAGATACGCAGTATTTT. This sequence encodes CASSPPEGGSTDTQYF.

The chain combines TRBV5-1 with TRBJ1-2; D is possibly TRBD1 (5 bases). The V end lost 0 bases, the J end lost 5 bases, and 11 bases lay between the germline ends. The germline gives CDR1 SGHRS, CDR2 YFSETQ. The CDR3 sequence is 14 residues long. CDR3 nucleotide sequence: TGCGCCAGCAGCTTGGGGCAGGGATTTTATGGCTACACCTTC. It translates to CASSLGQGFYGYTF.

This clone was recorded a few times. The chain recombines TRBV6-6 with TRBJ2-7; perhaps TRBD2 as D (6 bases). Trimming took off 6 bases at V and 4 bases at J, with 16 bases between the two ends. The V gene's germline CDR1 is MNHNY and CDR2 SVGAGI (reference sequence). This CDR3 spans 14 amino acids. This CDR3 reads CASRHRWGEYEQYF. In DNA, the CDR3 is TGTGCCAGCAGGCACCGCTGGGGGGAATACGAGCAGTACTTC.

The V and J genes are TRBV10-3 and TRBJ2-7, with TRBD2 matching 10 bases. Germline V CDR1 and CDR2: ENHRY, SYGVKD. V gave up 4 bases and J gave up 2 bases; unmatched junction bases: 2. This CDR3 has 14 amino acids. DNA of the CDR3: TGTGCCATCAGTGGGACTAGCGGACCCTACGAGCAGTACTTC. This codes for CAISGTSGPYEQYF.

This chain connects TRBV25-1 to TRBJ1-1, with D possibly TRBD1 on 6 matching bases. V was cut by 3 bases and J by 4 bases, with 12 bases left in between. Germline V gene data show CDR1 as MGHDK and CDR2 as SYGVNS. This CDR3 region has 14 residues. The CDR3 sequence is CASSDTRGSTEAFF. The CDR3 region has the DNA TGTGCCAGCAGTGATACTAGGGGGAGCACTGAAGCTTTCTTT.

This clone was recorded only once. The rearrangement links TRBV10-3 to TRBJ2-7; TRBD2 is a possible D gene (5 bases). The germline gives CDR1 ENHRY, CDR2 SYGVKD. There are 13 residues in the CDR3. V lost 6 bases to trimming and J lost 9 bases, with 18 bases between them. CDR3 sequence (DNA): TGTGCCATCAGGGGTCAAACTAGTCCTGGGCAGTACTTC. Its translation: CAIRGQTSPGQYF.

The chain couples TRBV19 to TRBJ1-4; weak D call: TRBD1 (5 bases). The V gene's germline CDR1 is LNHDA and CDR2 SQIVND (reference sequence). V was cut by 3 bases and J by 12 bases, with 14 bases left in between. The CDR3 totals 13 residues. CDR3 sequence reads: CASSMGGTGQLFF. In DNA, the CDR3 is TGTGCCAGTAGTATGGGCGGGACCGGCCAACTGTTTTTT. Supplemented by reference TRBV19 and TRBJ1-4, the full variable domain reads DGGITQSPKYLFRKEGQNVTLSCEQNLNHDAMYWYRQDPGQGLRLIYYSQIVNDFQKGDIAEGYSVSREKKESFPLTVTSAQKNPTAFYLCASSMGGTGQLFFGSGTQLSVL.

J is TRBJ2-3 and V is TRBV4-1; the D gene is possibly TRBD2 (5 bases). This CDR3 is 16 amino acids long. Per the germline V gene, CDR1 is MGHRA and CDR2 is YSYEKL. With 2 bases removed from V and 2 bases from J, the gap between germline ends came to 14 bases. The CDR3 coding sequence is TGCGCCAGCAGCCAAACCACGGGTAGCGCCACAGATACGCAGTATTTT. It encodes CASSQTTGSATDTQYF.

This clone came up once. The chain combines TRBV27 with TRBJ2-3; TRBD2 might be the D (6 bases). The V gene's germline CDR1 is MNHEY and CDR2 SMNVEV (reference sequence). V was shortened by 6 bases and J by 3 bases, with 19 bases between the two germline ends. The CDR3 covers 16 residues. This chain's CDR3 is CASSPSGTYRTDTQYF. For the CDR3, the DNA is TGTGCCAGCAGCCCCTCCGGGACTTATCGTACAGATACGCAGTATTTT.

This clone was seen a few times. The V and J genes are TRBV7-2 and TRBJ2-7; maybe TRBD2 (6 bases). V was pared by 1 base and J by 2 bases, with 12 bases between. Germline V CDR1 and CDR2: SGHTA, FQGNSA. CDR3 length equals 15 residues. As DNA, the CDR3 is TGTGCCAGCAGCTTAGATAGCGGAAACGCCTACGAGCAGTACTTC. It is translated as CASSLDSGNAYEQYF.

This clone was detected once. This rearrangement joins TRBV7-9 to TRBJ2-3, with TRBD2 matching 9 bases. Germline V lookup: CDR1 SEHNR, CDR2 FQNEAQ (reference sequence). V lost 4 bases and J lost 4; bases outside the gene matches: 12. There are 17 residues in the CDR3. This CDR3 reads CASSSNIAGVTPDTQYF. CDR3 bases: TGTGCCAGCAGCTCGAACATAGCGGGAGTCACCCCAGATACGCAGTATTTT.